A selection of T cell receptor beta chains follows, all from one sample in a study of blood T cell repertoires in COVID-19. Method: immunoSEQ multiplex PCR; TCRdb's copy keeps in-frame clones and lacks some. The sample yields about 170,000 clones, 87% seen once. The sequenced sample was peripheral blood. The receptors were sampled from a man between 18 and 35 years old with active or convalescent COVID-19. Both conserved end residues are part of each CDR3. The order of the fields is J gene, CDR3 length, D gene, V gene, clone size, CDR3 DNA, CDR3 protein. The D gene is left open where the match is weak. Rows give clone size only sometimes, using once, few, many, or a class for an expanded clone.

>TRBJ2-2|14|TRBD2|TRBV9|-
TGTGCCAGCAGCCTCAGCGGGACCACCGGGGAGCTGTTTTTT
CASSLSGTTGELFF
>TRBJ1-1|12|-|TRBV6-1|-
TGTGCCAGCACCCCGACAGGCACTGAAGCTTTCTTT
CASTPTGTEAFF
>TRBJ2-3|17|TRBD2|TRBV4-3|-
TGCGCCAGCAGCCAAGGGTCCGGGGGGGGCGGCACAGATACGCAGTATTTT
CASSQGSGGGGTDTQYF
>TRBJ1-1|12|-|TRBV27|-
TGTGCCAGCGGGGGACACGGGACGGGAAATTCGTTT
CASGGHGTGNSF
>TRBJ2-7|15|TRBD2|TRBV4-3|-
TGCGCCAGCAGCCAAGAGACTAGCGGTTCATACGAGCAGTACTTC
CASSQETSGSYEQYF
>TRBJ2-1|16|TRBD2|TRBV6-2/TRBV6-3|once
TGTGCCAGCAGTTACGTCCGCGGGAGGAACTACAATGAGCAGTTCTTC
CASSYVRGRNYNEQFF
>TRBJ1-1|12|-|TRBV19|-
TGTGCCAGTAGTCAGGGAATAACTGAAGCTTTCTTT
CASSQGITEAFF
>TRBJ1-4|15|-|TRBV28|-
TGTGCCAGCAGTTTGGACAGCTATGCTCATGAAAAACTGTTTTTT
CASSLDSYAHEKLFF
>TRBJ1-1|14|-|TRBV28|-
TGTGCCAGCAGTTTGGTACAGGAGAACACTGAAGCTTTCTTT
CASSLVQENTEAFF
>TRBJ1-2|14|-|TRBV24-1|-
TGTGCCACCAGTGTTGGGATCTCGGGAGGTGGCTACACCTTC
CATSVGISGGGYTF
>TRBJ1-3|19|-|TRBV27|-
TGTGCCAGCAGTAAATTTCCCTCCTTGGTCCACACCCCTGGAAACACCATATATTTT
CASSKFPSLVHTPGNTIYF
>TRBJ2-1|17|-|TRBV4-1|-
TGCGCCAGCAGCCAAGGCGGACTGGCCCCCGAGGGCCCAGAGCAGTTCTTC
CASSQGGLAPEGPEQFF
>TRBJ1-2|12|-|TRBV28|few
TGTGCCAGTGCGGGCCAGAGCTATGGCTACACCTTC
CASAGQSYGYTF
>TRBJ1-4|17|-|TRBV5-4|-
TGTGCCAGCAGCTTGGGGGGGGGCGGAGCAACTAATGAAAAACTGTTTTTT
CASSLGGGGATNEKLFF
>TRBJ2-7|14|TRBD2|TRBV11-2|-
TGTGCCAGCAGCCGTGAGCGGGAGAGGAACGAGCAGTACTTC
CASSRERERNEQYF
>TRBJ1-2|15|-|TRBV7-2|-
TGTGCCAGCAGCTTATCATCTACAGGTGGCTATGGCTACACCTTC
CASSLSSTGGYGYTF
>TRBJ1-3|14|-|TRBV3-1/TRBV3-2|-
TGTGCCAGCACCGTGGGGAGGTATGGAAACACCATATATTTT
CASTVGRYGNTIYF
>TRBJ2-5|16|-|TRBV6-2/TRBV6-3|-
TGTGCCAGCAGCCCGCTAGCAAACAGGGCGCAAGAGACCCAGTACTTC
CASSPLANRAQETQYF
>TRBJ1-1|14|-|TRBV6-4|-
TGTGCCAGCAGTGAACAGGGACGGCGAACTGAAGCTTTCTTT
CASSEQGRRTEAFF
>TRBJ1-2|13|-|TRBV5-1|-
TGCGCCAGCAGCAACGAGGAAGTCTATGGCTACACCTTC
CASSNEEVYGYTF
>TRBJ2-7|13|-|TRBV3-1/TRBV3-2|-
TGTGCCAGCAGTTACAGGGAATCCTACGAGCAGTACTTC
CASSYRESYEQYF
>TRBJ2-2|19|TRBD2|TRBV4-3|-
TGCGCCAGCAGCCAAGCGAGTGCTAGCGGGATACCGCGGACCGGGGAGCTGTTTTTT
CASSQASASGIPRTGELFF
>TRBJ2-2|16|TRBD2|TRBV9|few
TGTGCCAGCAGCCCTATAGCGGGAGTGGGGACCGGGGAGCTGTTTTTT
CASSPIAGVGTGELFF
>TRBJ2-3|15|TRBD1|TRBV6-5|-
TGTGCCAGCAGCTTCGACAGGGACGTGACGGATACGCAGTATTTT
CASSFDRDVTDTQYF
>TRBJ2-7|17|TRBD2|TRBV6-6|-
TGTGCCAGCAGTCCACGACTAGCGGGAGGACCTTCCTACGAGCAGTACTTC
CASSPRLAGGPSYEQYF
>TRBJ2-1|13|-|TRBV7-9|-
TGTGCCAGCAGCTTAGTAGGCGGGAATGAGCAGTTCTTC
CASSLVGGNEQFF
>TRBJ2-3|17|-|TRBV19|-
TGTGCCAGTAGTATAAGTATGGTCGGGGTAGGCACAGATACGCAGTATTTT
CASSISMVGVGTDTQYF
>TRBJ1-4|14|-|TRBV10-3|-
TGTGCCATCAGTGGCGGGGGGCTTGGTGAAAAACTGTTTTTT
CAISGGGLGEKLFF
>TRBJ1-1|14|-|TRBV7-2|-
TGTGCCAGCAGCCCGGGACACTTAAACACTGAAGCTTTCTTT
CASSPGHLNTEAFF
>TRBJ2-1|14|TRBD1|TRBV10-1|-
TGCGCCAGCAGTGTTTTACAGGGGGGCAATGAGCAGTTCTTC
CASSVLQGGNEQFF
>TRBJ2-1|17|-|TRBV6-6|once
TGTGCCAGCAGTCCCGTGGGCGGGGCGAGCTCCTACAATGAGCAGTTCTTC
CASSPVGGASSYNEQFF
>TRBJ2-6|16|-|TRBV18|once
TGTGCCAGCTCACCACCGGCAGGGACTGGGGCCAACGTCCTGACTTTC
CASSPPAGTGANVLTF
>TRBJ1-6|16|-|TRBV4-2|-
TGTGCCAGCAGCCAAACCGACTGGGAGTATAATTCACCCCTCCACTTT
CASSQTDWEYNSPLHF
>TRBJ2-3|12|-|TRBV2|-
TGTGCCAGCACGGGGGGCCCAGATACGCAGTATTTT
CASTGGPDTQYF
>TRBJ1-4|15|TRBD1|TRBV5-1|-
TGCGCCAGCAGCTTGGATGGGACAGGTTATGAAAAACTGTTTTTT
CASSLDGTGYEKLFF
>TRBJ2-2|14|-|TRBV11-3|once
TGTGCCAGCAGCGGTGACTGGCAGGGCGGGGAGCTGTTTTTT
CASSGDWQGGELFF
>TRBJ1-3|11|-|TRBV24-1|-
TGTGCCACCAGTGATCAAAACACCATATATTTT
CATSDQNTIYF
>TRBJ2-7|16|TRBD2|TRBV5-1|-
TGCGCCAGCAGCTTGGGACTAGCGACTTATGCCTACGAGCAGTACTTC
CASSLGLATYAYEQYF
>TRBJ2-2|14|-|TRBV2|-
TGTGCCAGCCGGGGGGCGCGGAACACCGGGGAGCTGTTTTTT
CASRGARNTGELFF
>TRBJ1-4|15|-|TRBV28|once
TGTGCCAGCAGTCCGTCCCTAGTGAGGGCTGAAAAACTGTTTTTT
CASSPSLVRAEKLFF
>TRBJ1-2|14|TRBD1|TRBV4-2|-
TGTGCCAGCAGCCAAGCGGGACAGGTGCGTGGCTACACCTTC
CASSQAGQVRGYTF
>TRBJ1-4|13|TRBD1|TRBV19|few
TGTGCCCGCGGCGACAGGGGCTGGGAAAAACTGTTTTTT
CARGDRGWEKLFF